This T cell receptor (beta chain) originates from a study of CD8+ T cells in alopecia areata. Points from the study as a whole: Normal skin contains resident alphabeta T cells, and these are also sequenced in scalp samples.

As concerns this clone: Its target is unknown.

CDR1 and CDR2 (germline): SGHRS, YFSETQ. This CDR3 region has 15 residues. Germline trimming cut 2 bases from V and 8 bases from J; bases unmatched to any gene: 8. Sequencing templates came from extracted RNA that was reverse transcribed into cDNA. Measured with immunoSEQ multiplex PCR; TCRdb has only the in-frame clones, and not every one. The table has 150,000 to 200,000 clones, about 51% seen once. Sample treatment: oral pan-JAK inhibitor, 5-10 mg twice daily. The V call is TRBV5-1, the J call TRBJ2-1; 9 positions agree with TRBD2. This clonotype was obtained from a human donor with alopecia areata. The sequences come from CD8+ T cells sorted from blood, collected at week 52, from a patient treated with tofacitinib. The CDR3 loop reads CASSFEAGGPDEQFF. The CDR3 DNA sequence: TGCGCCAGCAGCTTCGAGGCGGGGGGGCCGGATGAGCAGTTCTTC.